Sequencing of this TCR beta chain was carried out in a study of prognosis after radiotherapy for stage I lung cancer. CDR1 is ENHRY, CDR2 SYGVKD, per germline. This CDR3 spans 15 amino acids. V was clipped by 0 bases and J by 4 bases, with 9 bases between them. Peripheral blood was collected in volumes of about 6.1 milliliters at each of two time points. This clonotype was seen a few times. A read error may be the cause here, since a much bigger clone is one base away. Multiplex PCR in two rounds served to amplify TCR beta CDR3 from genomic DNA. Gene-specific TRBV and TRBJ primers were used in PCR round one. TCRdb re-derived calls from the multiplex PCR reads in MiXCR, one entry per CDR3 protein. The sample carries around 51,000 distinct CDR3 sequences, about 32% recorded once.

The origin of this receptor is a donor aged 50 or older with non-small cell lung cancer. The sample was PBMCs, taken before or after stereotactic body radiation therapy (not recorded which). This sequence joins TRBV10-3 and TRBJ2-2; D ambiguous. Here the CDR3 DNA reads TGTGCCATCAGTGAGTCGGGCAGGTCCACCGGGGAGCTGTTTTTT. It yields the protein CAISESGRSTGELFF.